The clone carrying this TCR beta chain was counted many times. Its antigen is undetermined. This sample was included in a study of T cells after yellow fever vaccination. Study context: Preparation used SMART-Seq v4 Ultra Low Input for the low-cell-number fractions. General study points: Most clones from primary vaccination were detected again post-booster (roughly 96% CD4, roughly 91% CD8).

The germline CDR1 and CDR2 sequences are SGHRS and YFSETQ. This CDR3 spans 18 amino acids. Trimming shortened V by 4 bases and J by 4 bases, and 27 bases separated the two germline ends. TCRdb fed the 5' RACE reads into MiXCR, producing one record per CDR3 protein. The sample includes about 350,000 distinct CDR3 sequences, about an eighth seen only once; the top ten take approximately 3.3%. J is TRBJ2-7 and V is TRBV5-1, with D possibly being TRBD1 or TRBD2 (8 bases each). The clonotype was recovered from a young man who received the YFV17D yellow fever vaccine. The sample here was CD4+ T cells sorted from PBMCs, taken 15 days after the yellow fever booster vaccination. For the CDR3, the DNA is TGCGCCAGCAGCCCGGTGGGGACAGGAGGACTAGCCGTATACGAGCAGTACTTC. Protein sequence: CASSPVGTGGLAVYEQYF.